This T cell receptor beta chain originates from a study of T-cell memory formation after mild COVID-19. Overall study results and limits: Contracting clones localized mainly to CM and EM when CD4+ and mainly to EMRA when CD8+.

This clonotype was counted many times. Its cognate antigen is unknown. V lost 2 bases and J 4 bases, leaving 6 bases between the germline ends. The CDR3 has 13 residues. TCRdb re-called the 5' RACE reads through MiXCR, storing one row per CDR3 protein. The sample includes roughly 300,000 distinct CDR3 sequences, less than 9.5% seen only once; the top ten take approximately 22%. This TCR was sampled from a man between 18 and 29 years old who had mild COVID-19 (a few samples of this study predate the infection). Cell type and time point are not known. The specimen sequenced was PBMCs or a T cell subset sorted from them (not recorded which). This chain uses TRBV12-3 or TRBV12-4 with TRBJ1-5; D gene uncertain. The chain's CDR3 is CASSLSQNQPQHF. The CDR3, as DNA: TGTGCCAGCAGTTTAAGTCAGAATCAGCCCCAGCATTTT.